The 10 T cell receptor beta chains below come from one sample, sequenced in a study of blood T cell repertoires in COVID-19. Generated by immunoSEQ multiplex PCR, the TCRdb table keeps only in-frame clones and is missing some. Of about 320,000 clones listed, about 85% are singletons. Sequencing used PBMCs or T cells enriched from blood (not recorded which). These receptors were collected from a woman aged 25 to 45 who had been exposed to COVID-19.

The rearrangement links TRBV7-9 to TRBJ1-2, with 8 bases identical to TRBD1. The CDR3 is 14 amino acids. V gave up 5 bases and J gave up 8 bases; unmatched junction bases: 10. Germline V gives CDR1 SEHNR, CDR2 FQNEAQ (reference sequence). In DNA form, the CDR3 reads TGTGCCAGCAGCCCGACGACAGGGGCGGGCGGCTACACCTTC. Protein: CASSPTTGAGGYTF. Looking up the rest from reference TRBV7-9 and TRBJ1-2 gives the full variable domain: DTGVSQNPRHKITKRGQNVTFRCDPISEHNRLYWYRQTLGQGPEFLTYFQNEAQLEKSRLLSDRFSAERPKGSFSTLEIQRTEQGDSAMYLCASSPTTGAGGYTFGSGTRLTVV.

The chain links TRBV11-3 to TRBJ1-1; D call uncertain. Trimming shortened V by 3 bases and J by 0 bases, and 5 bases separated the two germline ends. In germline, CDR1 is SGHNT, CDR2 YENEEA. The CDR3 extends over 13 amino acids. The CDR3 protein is CASSFNLNTEAFF. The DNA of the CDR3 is TGTGCCAGCAGCTTTAATTTGAACACTGAAGCTTTCTTT.

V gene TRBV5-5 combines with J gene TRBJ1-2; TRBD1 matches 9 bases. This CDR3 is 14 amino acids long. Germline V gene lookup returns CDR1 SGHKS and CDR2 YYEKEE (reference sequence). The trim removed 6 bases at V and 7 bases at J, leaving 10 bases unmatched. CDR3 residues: CASISDRGKSGYTF. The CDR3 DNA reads TGTGCCAGCATTTCCGACAGGGGGAAATCTGGCTACACCTTC.

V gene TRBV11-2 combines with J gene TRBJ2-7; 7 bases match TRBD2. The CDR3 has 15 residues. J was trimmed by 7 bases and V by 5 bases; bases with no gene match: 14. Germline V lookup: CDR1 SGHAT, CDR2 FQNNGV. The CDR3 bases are TGTGCCAGCAGCCTGCTGTGGGGGGGGATAGAGGAGCAGTACTTC. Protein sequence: CASSLLWGGIEEQYF.

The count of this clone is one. The CDR3 reads CAISVQGDNEQFF. The CDR3 region has the DNA TGTGCCATCAGCGTACAGGGGGACAATGAGCAGTTCTTC. The chain combines TRBV10-3 with TRBJ2-1, with TRBD1 matching 8 bases. V shed 6 bases, J shed 5 bases, and the junction held 3 bases outside the gene matches. Germline CDR1 and CDR2: ENHRY and SYGVKD. The CDR3 sequence is 13 residues long.

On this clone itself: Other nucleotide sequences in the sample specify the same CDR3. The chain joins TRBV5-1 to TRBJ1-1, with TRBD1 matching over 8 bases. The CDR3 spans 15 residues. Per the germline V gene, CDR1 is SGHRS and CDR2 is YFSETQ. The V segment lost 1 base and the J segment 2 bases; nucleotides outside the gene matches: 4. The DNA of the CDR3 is TGCGCCAGCAGCTTGCAAGGACAGGGTAACACTGAAGCTTTCTTT. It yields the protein CASSLQGQGNTEAFF.

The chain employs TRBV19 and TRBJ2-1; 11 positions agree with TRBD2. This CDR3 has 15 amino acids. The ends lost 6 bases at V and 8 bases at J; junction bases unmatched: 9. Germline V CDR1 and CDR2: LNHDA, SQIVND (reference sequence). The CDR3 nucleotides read TGTGCCAGTAGCAGTTTGGTAGCGGGAGGGCATGAGCAGTTCTTC. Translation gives CASSSLVAGGHEQFF.

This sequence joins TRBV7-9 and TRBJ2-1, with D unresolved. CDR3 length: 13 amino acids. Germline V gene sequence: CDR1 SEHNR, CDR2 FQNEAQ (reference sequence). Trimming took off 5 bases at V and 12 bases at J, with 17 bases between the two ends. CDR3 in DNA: TGTGCCAGCAGCCCTCCGGGTCATGAAGGGCAGTTCTTC. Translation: CASSPPGHEGQFF.

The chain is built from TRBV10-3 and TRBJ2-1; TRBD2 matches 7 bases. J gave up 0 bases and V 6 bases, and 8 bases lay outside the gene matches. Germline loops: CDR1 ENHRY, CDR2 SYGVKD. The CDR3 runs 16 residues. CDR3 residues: CAIRGEGPDSYNEQFF. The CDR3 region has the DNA TGTGCCATCAGGGGGGAGGGGCCAGACTCCTACAATGAGCAGTTCTTC.

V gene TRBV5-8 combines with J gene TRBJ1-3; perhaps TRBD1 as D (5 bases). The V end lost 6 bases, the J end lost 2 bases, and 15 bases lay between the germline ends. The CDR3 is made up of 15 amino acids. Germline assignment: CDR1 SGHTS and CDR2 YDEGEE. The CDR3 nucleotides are TGTGCCAGCAAACGGACAAGGGCCACTGGAAACACCATATATTTT. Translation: CASKRTRATGNTIYF.